This TCR beta chain came from a study of blood T cell repertoires in COVID-19. Overall study context: Acute and convalescent COVID-19 samples came from the United States, Italy and Spain. Nucleic acid was either cDNA or gDNA, and it came from T cells, B-cell-depleted T cells, or PBMCs.

Per the original data handling: Nucleated cell counts were estimated from reference gene primer amplification. This table comes from immunoSEQ multiplex PCR, and its TCRdb copy is limited to in-frame clones, with some not included. The DNA gave D and trimming, while V, J and clone size come from that table. The repertoire holds about 40,000 clones, with 79% as singletons. The sample holds a few counts of this clone. This receptor was obtained from a woman of 80 years or more with acute or convalescent COVID-19. What was sequenced was peripheral blood.

The CDR3 loop reads CASSGTGGPNYGYTF. CDR3 DNA sequence: TGTGCCAGCAGCGGCACAGGGGGCCCCAACTATGGCTACACCTTC. The J gene is TRBJ1-2, the V gene TRBV9; TRBD1 matches 9 bases. V lost 3 bases to trimming and J lost 2 bases; unmatched junction nucleotides: 5. Germline CDR1 is SGDLS and CDR2 is YYNGEE. The CDR3 totals 15 residues.